This TCR beta chain was identified during a study of blood T cell repertoires in COVID-19. Study-level information: PBMCs, B-cell-depleted T cells, or T cells provided the cDNA or gDNA that made up the material.

The repertoire was sequenced with immunoSEQ multiplex PCR; TCRdb's copy has only in-frame clones and lacks some. The repertoire includes more than 300,000 clones, more than 70% of them detected once, and more than 0.95% sits in the top ten. V shed 6 bases, J shed 3 bases, and the junction held 7 bases outside the gene matches. Per germline, CDR1 SQVTM and CDR2 ANQGSEA. The CDR3 is 14 amino acids. The chain couples TRBV29-1 to TRBJ2-3; TRBD1 matches at 9 bases. Sequenced: PBMCs or T cells enriched from blood (not recorded which). The receptor comes from a young woman who had recovered from COVID-19. CDR3 nucleotide sequence: TGCAGCGTGGGGGTGGACAGGGGTACAGATACGCAGTATTTT. Amino acids: CSVGVDRGTDTQYF.